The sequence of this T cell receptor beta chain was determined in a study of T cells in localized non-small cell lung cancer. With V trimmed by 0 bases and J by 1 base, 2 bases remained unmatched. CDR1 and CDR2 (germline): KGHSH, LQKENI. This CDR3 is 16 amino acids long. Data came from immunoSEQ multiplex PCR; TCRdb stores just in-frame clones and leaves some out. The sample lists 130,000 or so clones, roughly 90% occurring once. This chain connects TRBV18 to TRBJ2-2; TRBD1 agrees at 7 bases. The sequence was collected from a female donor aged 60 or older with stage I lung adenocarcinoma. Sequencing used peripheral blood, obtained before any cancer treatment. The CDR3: CASSPPRQGNTGELFF. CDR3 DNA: TGTGCCAGCTCACCACCGAGACAGGGGAACACCGGGGAGCTGTTTTTT.